This T cell receptor beta chain was captured by sequencing in a study of T cell responses to AZD1222 COVID-19 vaccine. There are 16 residues in the CDR3. Per the germline V gene, CDR1 is SGHTS and CDR2 is YDEGEE. The V end lost 4 bases, the J end lost 0 bases, and 16 bases lay between the germline ends. Regarding the study as a whole: Unmutated variant regions reportedly attract nearly half of all spike-specific TCRs. Among AZD1222 vaccinees, only six or seven were seropositive at baseline. Possibly, clonal diversity was underestimated; donors were largely white British and included more females.

On this clone: What it binds is not known.

Repertoires were generated with immunoSEQ multiplex PCR, while TCRdb's copy carries only in-frame clones and drops some. The sample consists of 110,000 to 150,000 clones, more than 85% of them appearing once. Sequenced here: peripheral blood, sampled on day 0 of AZD1222 vaccination. This chain uses TRBV5-8 with TRBJ1-2; D unresolved. The TCR was taken from an adult in good health. CDR3 sequence (DNA): TGTGCCAGCAGCAAGTATCCCTTCCCAACTAACTATGGCTACACCTTC. This codes for CASSKYPFPTNYGYTF. The full variable domain, its missing parts supplied by reference TRBV5-8 and TRBJ1-2, is EAGVTQSPTHLIKTRGQQATLRCSPISGHTSVYWYQQALGLGLQFLLWYDEGEERNRGNFPPRFSGRQFPNYSSELNVNALELEDSALYLCASSKYPFPTNYGYTFGSGTRLTVV.